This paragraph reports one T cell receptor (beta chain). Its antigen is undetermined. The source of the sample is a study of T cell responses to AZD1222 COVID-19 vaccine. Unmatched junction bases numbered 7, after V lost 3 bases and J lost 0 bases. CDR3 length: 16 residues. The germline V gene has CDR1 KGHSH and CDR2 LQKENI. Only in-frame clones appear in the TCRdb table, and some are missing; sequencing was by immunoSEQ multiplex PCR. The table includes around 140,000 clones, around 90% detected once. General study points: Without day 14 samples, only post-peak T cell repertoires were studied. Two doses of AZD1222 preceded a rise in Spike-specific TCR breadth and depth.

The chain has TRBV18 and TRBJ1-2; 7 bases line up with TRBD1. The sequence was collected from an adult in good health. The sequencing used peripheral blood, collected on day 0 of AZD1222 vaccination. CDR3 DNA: TGTGCCAGCTCACCCGACTCGACAGGGACTAACTATGGCTACACCTTC. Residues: CASSPDSTGTNYGYTF.